One sample yielded the 8 T cell receptor beta chains listed below, sequenced in a study of early T cells in non-severe SARS-CoV-2 infection. MiXCR, applied by TCRdb to the 5' RACE reads, yields one record per CDR3 protein. The table includes some 52,000 distinct CDR3 sequences, over 7% detected once. The material sequenced was whole blood. All receptors come from an adult who was a healthcare worker with PCR-confirmed SARS-CoV-2 infection or an uninfected control (not recorded which).

In this sample, this clonotype is medium-sized. This chain connects TRBV6-5 to TRBJ2-1, with 8 bases lining up with TRBD1. Germline CDR1 reads MNHEY; CDR2 reads SVGAGI. The CDR3 contains 15 residues. Trimming took 0 bases from V and 3 from J; bases not matched to a gene: 1. CDR3 amino acids: CASSYSGTGYNEQFF. The CDR3 DNA sequence: TGTGCCAGCAGTTACTCAGGGACAGGCTACAATGAGCAGTTCTTC.

By share, this clonotype counts as medium-sized (0.01 to 0.1%). The gene calls are TRBV10-2 and TRBJ2-4, with D perhaps TRBD1 (5 bases). This CDR3 region has 16 residues. Germline-derived CDR1 and CDR2 are WSHSY and SAAADI. Trimming removed 3 bases from V and 0 bases from J, with 12 bases in between. The CDR3 DNA sequence: TGCGCCAGCAGTGATGGACAAAAAATAGCCAAAAACATTCAGTACTTC. The encoded protein is CASSDGQKIAKNIQYF.

The chain couples TRBV20-1 to TRBJ1-1, with D possibly matching TRBD1 (6 bases). The V gene lost 1 base and the J gene lost 1 base, with 10 bases spanning the gap. Germline V gene data show CDR1 as DFQATT and CDR2 as SNEGSKA (reference sequence). This CDR3 spans 14 amino acids. The chain's CDR3 is CSARGGASNTEAFF. In DNA, the CDR3 is TGCAGTGCTAGAGGGGGGGCTTCGAACACTGAAGCTTTCTTT.

This clonotype was detected many times. This chain joins TRBV6-4 and TRBJ2-3, with TRBD1 matching over 9 bases. Trimming cost V 10 bases and J 6 bases; bases outside gene matches: 2. This CDR3 is 11 amino acids long. CDR1 and CDR2 from the germline V gene are MRHNA and SNTAGT. The CDR3 DNA reads as TGTGCCACGGGGACAGGGGATACGCAGTATTTT. Encoded protein: CATGTGDTQYF.

This clonotype appeared a few times. This chain links TRBV20-1 with TRBJ1-5; no clear D. This CDR3 comprises 16 residues. Between the trimmed V and J ends, which lost 0 bases and 6 bases, there was a span of 18 bases. Germline CDR1 and CDR2: DFQATT and SNEGSKA (reference sequence). DNA of the CDR3: TGCAGTGCTAGAGATGCAAAGGACCCCTTGAGTCAGCCCCAGCATTTT. Residues: CSARDAKDPLSQPQHF.

There are many counts of this clonotype. The chain is built from TRBV4-2 and TRBJ2-2; no definite D call. The CDR3 is made up of 16 amino acids. Germline CDR1 reads LGHNA; CDR2 reads YNFKEQ. The ends were cut back, 2 bases at V and 3 bases at J, with 13 bases in the middle. The CDR3 region is CASSQTLPRYTGELFF. In DNA, the CDR3 is TGTGCCAGCAGCCAAACTCTCCCTCGCTACACCGGGGAGCTGTTTTTT.

For the CDR3, the DNA is TGTGCCAGCAGTTTAGTGGGGGCGTCGGAGACCCAGTACTTC. It is translated as CASSLVGASETQYF. The chain links TRBV27 to TRBJ2-5; possibly TRBD1 for D (6 bases). The CDR3 runs to 14 residues. Germline CDR1 and CDR2: MNHEY and SMNVEV (reference sequence). Trimming shortened V by 2 bases and J by 5 bases, and 12 bases separated the two germline ends.

This clonotype occurred a few times. The chain carries TRBV20-1 and TRBJ2-2; 13 bases agree with TRBD2. The CDR3 loop spans 15 amino acids. Germline trimming cut 2 bases from V and 8 bases from J; bases unmatched to any gene: 5. Germline V gives CDR1 DFQATT, CDR2 SNEGSKA (reference sequence). This chain's CDR3 is CSARHGTSGAGELFF. The DNA for the CDR3 is TGCAGTGCTAGACACGGGACTAGCGGGGCTGGGGAGCTGTTTTTT.